These T cell receptor beta chains were read from a single sample in a study of T-cell reconstitution after alpha-beta-depleted transplantation in children. TCRdb redid the calling of the PCR reads with MiXCR, one entry per CDR3 protein. The sample includes 550,000 to 600,000 distinct CDR3 sequences, 20% to 25% of them seen just once. The source material was PBMCs, mostly from graft donor cells, sampled 360 days after TCRalphabeta/CD19-depleted stem cell transplant. Every receptor here comes from a boy in the first two years of life who had a stem cell transplant for acute myeloid leukemia, so the T cells may come from the graft donor. Each CDR3 is given with its conserved first and last residue. The D gene is left open where the match is weak. A clone size is listed for some rows: how often the clone was seen (once, few, many), or a class if it is expanded.

>TRBJ1-5|NA|NA|TRBV20-1
CSARQEGDQPQHF
TGCAGTGCTCGTCAGGAGGGGGATCAGCCCCAGCATTTT
>TRBJ2-5|TRBD2|many|TRBV15
CATSSLGLAGGKETQYF
TGTGCCACCAGCAGTCTCGGACTAGCGGGCGGAAAAGAGACCCAGTACTTC
>TRBJ1-2|NA|few|TRBV20-1
CSARPPGNYGYTF
TGCAGTGCTAGACCTCCGGGGAACTATGGCTACACCTTC
>TRBJ2-7|NA|NA|TRBV18
CASSPGGSRSSYEQYF
TGTGCCAGCTCACCGGGGGGTAGCCGGTCCTCCTACGAGCAGTACTTC
>TRBJ2-1|NA|few|TRBV7-7
CASSPGLSVEQFF
TGTGCCAGCAGCCCCGGGTTAAGTGTTGAGCAGTTCTTC
>TRBJ2-3|TRBD2|NA|TRBV6-1
CASSRTGLAGETDTQYF
TGTGCCAGCAGTCGAACCGGACTAGCGGGGGAGACAGATACGCAGTATTTT
>TRBJ2-7|TRBD1|few|TRBV5-5
CASSLGTGRLEQYF
TGTGCCAGCAGCCTTGGGACAGGGAGGCTCGAGCAGTACTTC
>TRBJ2-4|TRBD1|many|TRBV20-1
CSASSGTASNIQYF
TGCAGTGCCTCCTCCGGGACAGCATCTAACATTCAGTACTTC
>TRBJ1-1|NA|many|TRBV20-1
CSARKPLTEAFF
TGCAGTGCTAGAAAGCCCCTAACTGAAGCTTTCTTT
>TRBJ2-3|NA|many|TRBV6-5
CASRSRVQADTQYF
TGTGCCAGCAGATCTAGAGTCCAGGCAGATACGCAGTATTTT
>TRBJ2-5|TRBD1|NA|TRBV6-1
CASSPDRAKETQYF
TGTGCCAGCAGTCCGGACAGGGCAAAGGAGACCCAGTACTTC
>TRBJ1-4|NA|few|TRBV20-1
CSAGTVDEGLNEKLFF
TGCAGTGCCGGGACGGTAGATGAGGGGTTGAATGAAAAACTGTTTTTT
>TRBJ2-4|NA|many|TRBV4-3
CASSQDQGSLAKNIQYF
TGCGCCAGCAGCCAAGATCAGGGCTCCCTAGCCAAAAACATTCAGTACTTC
>TRBJ2-1|NA|NA|TRBV21-1
CASSKLAVNPGQYNEQFF
TGTGCCAGCAGCAAGCTCGCTGTCAACCCAGGTCAATACAATGAGCAGTTCTTC
>TRBJ2-1|NA|few|TRBV15
CATADPDTYNEQFF
TGTGCCACCGCAGACCCGGACACCTACAATGAGCAGTTCTTC
>TRBJ2-5|TRBD2|few|TRBV11-2
CASSSLAGAFQETQYF
TGTGCCAGCAGCTCTCTAGCGGGGGCCTTTCAAGAGACCCAGTACTTC
>TRBJ2-1|TRBD2|NA|TRBV7-6
CASSLITSGGSEQFF
TGTGCCAGCAGCTTAATCACTAGCGGGGGGAGTGAGCAGTTCTTC
>TRBJ1-4|TRBD1|NA|TRBV4-2
CASSHPGTGHEKLFF
TGTGCCAGCAGCCACCCCGGGACAGGGCACGAAAAACTGTTTTTT
>TRBJ2-7|NA|NA|TRBV7-8
CASSLGNGGPYEQYF
TGTGCCAGCAGCTTAGGGAACGGCGGACCCTACGAGCAGTACTTC
>TRBJ2-3|NA|few|TRBV9
CASSVAGAPTDTQYF
TGTGCCAGCAGCGTAGCGGGGGCGCCCACAGATACGCAGTATTTT
>TRBJ2-2|NA|NA|TRBV9
CASSSGTARTPGSCFF
NA
>TRBJ2-1|NA|many|TRBV7-2
CASSLEGSPPLNEQFF
TGTGCCAGCAGCTTAGAGGGGTCCCCGCCTTTAAATGAGCAGTTCTTC
>TRBJ2-3|NA|many|TRBV3-1
CASKPGSKRGPDTQYF
TGTGCCAGCAAGCCGGGGTCAAAGCGCGGCCCAGATACGCAGTATTTT
>TRBJ2-3|NA|many|TRBV20-1
CSAPLIRPDTQYF
TGCAGTGCTCCCCTCATACGCCCAGATACGCAGTATTTT
>TRBJ2-5|TRBD2|many|TRBV29-1
CSVPLAGANSGTQYF
TGCAGCGTCCCTCTAGCGGGGGCGAATAGTGGGACCCAGTACTTC
>TRBJ2-3|TRBD2|many|TRBV19
CASRGLAGVPSTDTQYF
TGTGCCAGCCGGGGACTAGCGGGGGTTCCTAGCACAGATACGCAGTATTTT
>TRBJ2-5|TRBD1|many|TRBV5-1
CASSLTGVQETQYF
TGCGCCAGCAGCCTAACAGGGGTCCAAGAGACCCAGTACTTC
>TRBJ1-3|NA|few|TRBV29-1
CSVKTVSGNTIYF
TGCAGCGTTAAGACAGTCTCTGGAAACACCATATATTTT
>TRBJ2-7|TRBD1|few|TRBV7-2
CASSIRDRVHEQYF
TGTGCCAGCAGCATCCGGGACAGGGTCCACGAGCAGTACTTC
>TRBJ1-1|NA|many|TRBV28
CASRPPRGPEAFF
TGTGCCAGCAGGCCCCCCCGGGGTCCTGAAGCTTTCTTT
>TRBJ2-3|NA|few|TRBV4-3
CASSQDEDTQYF
TGCGCCAGCAGCCAAGATGAAGATACGCAGTATTTT
>TRBJ1-3|TRBD1|many|TRBV28
CASSLRDRGGNTIYF
TGTGCCAGCAGTTTACGGGACAGGGGTGGAAACACCATATATTTT
>TRBJ1-6|NA|few|TRBV20-1
CSARSGLGLHF
TGCAGTGCTAGATCCGGGCTTGGGCTCCACTTT
>TRBJ2-5|NA|many|TRBV7-2
CASSLVGDNQETQYF
TGTGCCAGCAGCTTAGTGGGGGACAACCAAGAGACCCAGTACTTC
>TRBJ2-2|NA|few|TRBV5-5
CASSLPTGNTGELFF
TGTGCCAGCAGCTTACCCACAGGGAACACCGGGGAGCTGTTTTTT
>TRBJ1-2|TRBD1|NA|TRBV6-1
CASSRLPGGLYGYTF
TGTGCCAGCAGTCGCCTCCCAGGGGGCCTATATGGCTACACCTTC
>TRBJ2-1|NA|NA|TRBV20-1
CSARGTALYHEQFF
TGCAGTGCTAGGGGGACGGCCCTCTATCATGAGCAGTTCTTC
>TRBJ2-2|NA|NA|TRBV20-1
CSARRTGILFF
TGCAGTGCTAGGAGGACGGGGATTCTGTTTTTT
>TRBJ1-1|NA|NA|TRBV12-3/TRBV12-4
CASSFGPGDTEAFF
TGTGCCAGCAGTTTCGGACCCGGAGACACTGAAGCTTTCTTT
>TRBJ2-3|TRBD2|few|TRBV15
CATSRDRGVGTDTQYF
TGTGCCACCAGCAGAGATCGGGGGGTCGGCACAGATACGCAGTATTTT
>TRBJ2-1|NA|NA|TRBV24-1
CATSDLRRENNEQFF
TGTGCCACCAGTGATTTGAGGAGGGAGAACAATGAGCAGTTCTTC
>TRBJ2-5|NA|many|TRBV29-1
CSGGQWLEDETQYF
TGCAGCGGGGGTCAGTGGCTTGAGGATGAGACCCAGTACTTC
>TRBJ2-6|NA|many|TRBV6-5
CASSYSSSGANVLTF
TGTGCCAGCAGTTACTCGAGCTCTGGGGCCAACGTCCTGACTTTC
>TRBJ2-1|TRBD2|few|TRBV20-1
CSARTSGLPYNEQFF
TGCAGTGCTAGGACTAGCGGTCTTCCCTACAATGAGCAGTTCTTC
>TRBJ2-3|NA|few|TRBV18
CASSPSSRSGTDTQYF
TGTGCCAGCTCACCATCGTCTCGGAGTGGGACAGATACGCAGTATTTT
>TRBJ2-1|NA|few|TRBV12-3/TRBV12-4
CASSLYRMNEQFF
TGTGCCAGCAGTTTGTATCGGATGAATGAGCAGTTCTTC
>TRBJ1-2|NA|many|TRBV29-1
CSVDARVEDGYTF
TGCAGCGTTGACGCCAGGGTTGAGGATGGCTACACCTTC
>TRBJ2-1|NA|many|TRBV5-1
CASSLRGRDNEQFF
TGCGCCAGCAGCTTGCGGGGGCGCGACAATGAGCAGTTCTTC
>TRBJ2-4|NA|NA|TRBV5-4
CASSLSWAKNIQYF
TGTGCCAGCAGCTTGTCGTGGGCCAAAAACATTCAGTACTTC
>TRBJ1-3|NA|many|TRBV6-6
CASSYPQRDTIYF
TGTGCCAGCAGTTACCCGCAACGGGACACCATATATTTT
>TRBJ2-3|NA|NA|TRBV18
CASSPQDGRTDTQYF
TGTGCCAGCTCACCCCAGGACGGTCGCACAGATACGCAGTATTTT
>TRBJ2-7|NA|few|TRBV25-1
CASSRGVYEQYF
TGTGCCAGCAGCCGCGGGGTGTACGAGCAGTACTTC
>TRBJ1-2|NA|NA|TRBV20-1
CIARAGGYTF
TGCATTGCTAGGGCCGGCGGCTACACCTTC
>TRBJ2-1|NA|NA|TRBV5-1
CASSLAMVYNEQFF
TGCGCCAGCAGCTTGGCCATGGTTTACAATGAGCAGTTCTTC
>TRBJ2-3|NA|many|TRBV6-5
CASSYGPDTQYF
TGTGCCAGCAGTTACGGCCCAGATACGCAGTATTTT
>TRBJ1-1|NA|many|TRBV20-1
CSARVWENTEAFF
TGCAGTGCCAGGGTTTGGGAGAACACTGAAGCTTTCTTT
>TRBJ1-2|TRBD1|few|TRBV4-3
CASSPKTRDRPDGYTF
TGCGCCAGCAGCCCGAAGACCCGGGACAGGCCGGATGGCTACACCTTC
>TRBJ1-3|NA|NA|TRBV12-3/TRBV12-4
CASTNTGSFFGNTIYF
TGTGCCAGCACTAATACAGGGTCATTCTTCGGAAACACCATATATTTT
>TRBJ1-5|NA|many|TRBV20-1
CSANIGTGNQPQHF
TGCAGTGCCAACATAGGTACAGGCAATCAGCCCCAGCATTTT